The rows below give T cell receptor beta chains drawn from one sample of a study of cytomegalovirus exposure and HLA in healthy donors. Some clones are missing from TCRdb's copy, which holds only in-frame ones; the method was immunoSEQ multiplex PCR. The table includes roughly 100,000 clones, over 70% detected once. Sequenced material: PBMCs. These receptors were obtained from a male donor in good health and CMV-seronegative. Both conserved end residues are part of each CDR3. Fields, in order: clone size, V gene, D gene, CDR3 length, J gene, CDR3 DNA, CDR3 protein. D genes are given only for firm matches. Clone size is not always given. Where it is, it says once, few, many or a class for expanded clones.

abundance: -; v_gene: TRBV30; d_gene: TRBD1; len: 15; j_gene: TRBJ2-2; CDR3nt: TGTGCCTGGAGTTCCCCGGGACAGGGGACCGGGGAACTGTTTTTT; CDR3aa: CAWSSPGQGTGELFF
abundance: few; v_gene: TRBV5-6; d_gene: -; len: 13; j_gene: TRBJ1-5; CDR3nt: TGTGCCAGCAGCTTGGAGAGGCAACAGCCCCAGCATTTT; CDR3aa: CASSLERQQPQHF
abundance: -; v_gene: TRBV6-5; d_gene: TRBD2; len: 14; j_gene: TRBJ2-2; CDR3nt: TGTGCCAGCACCTCCGGGAGGGGGTCCGGGGAGCTGTTTTTT; CDR3aa: CASTSGRGSGELFF
abundance: -; v_gene: TRBV19; d_gene: -; len: 16; j_gene: TRBJ1-2; CDR3nt: TGTGCCAGTAGTATTCAGGGCCTTGAAAAGAGCTATGGCTACACCTTC; CDR3aa: CASSIQGLEKSYGYTF
abundance: once; v_gene: TRBV5-1; d_gene: TRBD1; len: 13; j_gene: TRBJ2-4; CDR3nt: TGCGCCAGCAGCCCGGGACAGCTAAACATTCAGTACTTC; CDR3aa: CASSPGQLNIQYF
abundance: -; v_gene: TRBV5-4; d_gene: -; len: 14; j_gene: TRBJ1-2; CDR3nt: TGTGCCAGCAGCTTGGAGTCAGGGGTATACGGCTACACCTTC; CDR3aa: CASSLESGVYGYTF
abundance: few; v_gene: TRBV10-3; d_gene: -; len: 14; j_gene: TRBJ1-4; CDR3nt: TGTGCCATCAGTGAGTTCGGTACGAATGAAAAACTGTTTTTT; CDR3aa: CAISEFGTNEKLFF
abundance: -; v_gene: TRBV5-1; d_gene: TRBD2; len: 15; j_gene: TRBJ2-2; CDR3nt: TGCGCCAGCAGCCTGAGCGGGAGGGAGGGCGGGGAGCTGTTTTTT; CDR3aa: CASSLSGREGGELFF
abundance: -; v_gene: TRBV28; d_gene: TRBD1; len: 16; j_gene: TRBJ2-3; CDR3nt: TGTGCCAGCAGCCTGACCGGGACAGGGGTGACAGATACGCAGTATTTT; CDR3aa: CASSLTGTGVTDTQYF
abundance: few; v_gene: TRBV7-3; d_gene: -; len: 16; j_gene: TRBJ2-3; CDR3nt: TGTGCCAGCAGCCCAGGTGTCCATTCTAGCACAGATACGCAGTATTTT; CDR3aa: CASSPGVHSSTDTQYF
abundance: -; v_gene: TRBV28; d_gene: -; len: 12; j_gene: TRBJ2-5; CDR3nt: TGTGCCAGCAGTTTACCCGCGGAGACCCAGTACTTC; CDR3aa: CASSLPAETQYF
abundance: -; v_gene: TRBV5-6; d_gene: -; len: 13; j_gene: TRBJ1-4; CDR3nt: TGTGCCAGTAAAACAGGGTTGAGTGAAAAACTGTTTTTT; CDR3aa: CASKTGLSEKLFF
abundance: -; v_gene: TRBV7-2; d_gene: -; len: 16; j_gene: TRBJ2-7; CDR3nt: TGTGCCAGCTGCAGGGGGGCCAACAGGGCTCCCTACGAGCAGTACTTC; CDR3aa: CASCRGANRAPYEQYF
abundance: -; v_gene: TRBV21-1; d_gene: -; len: 17; j_gene: TRBJ2-7; CDR3nt: TGTGCCAGAGGTCGGATTCAAAAAGGACAGGAGACCTACGAGCAGTACTTC; CDR3aa: CARGRIQKGQETYEQYF
abundance: once; v_gene: TRBV7-8; d_gene: TRBD2; len: 16; j_gene: TRBJ2-1; CDR3nt: TGTGCCAGCAGCTTCAGGACTAGCGGGGGGTACAATGAGCAGTTCTTC; CDR3aa: CASSFRTSGGYNEQFF
abundance: -; v_gene: TRBV19; d_gene: TRBD1; len: 15; j_gene: TRBJ1-2; CDR3nt: TGTGCCAGTAGTCCCTCGCCGACAGGGGGCAACGGCTACACCTTC; CDR3aa: CASSPSPTGGNGYTF